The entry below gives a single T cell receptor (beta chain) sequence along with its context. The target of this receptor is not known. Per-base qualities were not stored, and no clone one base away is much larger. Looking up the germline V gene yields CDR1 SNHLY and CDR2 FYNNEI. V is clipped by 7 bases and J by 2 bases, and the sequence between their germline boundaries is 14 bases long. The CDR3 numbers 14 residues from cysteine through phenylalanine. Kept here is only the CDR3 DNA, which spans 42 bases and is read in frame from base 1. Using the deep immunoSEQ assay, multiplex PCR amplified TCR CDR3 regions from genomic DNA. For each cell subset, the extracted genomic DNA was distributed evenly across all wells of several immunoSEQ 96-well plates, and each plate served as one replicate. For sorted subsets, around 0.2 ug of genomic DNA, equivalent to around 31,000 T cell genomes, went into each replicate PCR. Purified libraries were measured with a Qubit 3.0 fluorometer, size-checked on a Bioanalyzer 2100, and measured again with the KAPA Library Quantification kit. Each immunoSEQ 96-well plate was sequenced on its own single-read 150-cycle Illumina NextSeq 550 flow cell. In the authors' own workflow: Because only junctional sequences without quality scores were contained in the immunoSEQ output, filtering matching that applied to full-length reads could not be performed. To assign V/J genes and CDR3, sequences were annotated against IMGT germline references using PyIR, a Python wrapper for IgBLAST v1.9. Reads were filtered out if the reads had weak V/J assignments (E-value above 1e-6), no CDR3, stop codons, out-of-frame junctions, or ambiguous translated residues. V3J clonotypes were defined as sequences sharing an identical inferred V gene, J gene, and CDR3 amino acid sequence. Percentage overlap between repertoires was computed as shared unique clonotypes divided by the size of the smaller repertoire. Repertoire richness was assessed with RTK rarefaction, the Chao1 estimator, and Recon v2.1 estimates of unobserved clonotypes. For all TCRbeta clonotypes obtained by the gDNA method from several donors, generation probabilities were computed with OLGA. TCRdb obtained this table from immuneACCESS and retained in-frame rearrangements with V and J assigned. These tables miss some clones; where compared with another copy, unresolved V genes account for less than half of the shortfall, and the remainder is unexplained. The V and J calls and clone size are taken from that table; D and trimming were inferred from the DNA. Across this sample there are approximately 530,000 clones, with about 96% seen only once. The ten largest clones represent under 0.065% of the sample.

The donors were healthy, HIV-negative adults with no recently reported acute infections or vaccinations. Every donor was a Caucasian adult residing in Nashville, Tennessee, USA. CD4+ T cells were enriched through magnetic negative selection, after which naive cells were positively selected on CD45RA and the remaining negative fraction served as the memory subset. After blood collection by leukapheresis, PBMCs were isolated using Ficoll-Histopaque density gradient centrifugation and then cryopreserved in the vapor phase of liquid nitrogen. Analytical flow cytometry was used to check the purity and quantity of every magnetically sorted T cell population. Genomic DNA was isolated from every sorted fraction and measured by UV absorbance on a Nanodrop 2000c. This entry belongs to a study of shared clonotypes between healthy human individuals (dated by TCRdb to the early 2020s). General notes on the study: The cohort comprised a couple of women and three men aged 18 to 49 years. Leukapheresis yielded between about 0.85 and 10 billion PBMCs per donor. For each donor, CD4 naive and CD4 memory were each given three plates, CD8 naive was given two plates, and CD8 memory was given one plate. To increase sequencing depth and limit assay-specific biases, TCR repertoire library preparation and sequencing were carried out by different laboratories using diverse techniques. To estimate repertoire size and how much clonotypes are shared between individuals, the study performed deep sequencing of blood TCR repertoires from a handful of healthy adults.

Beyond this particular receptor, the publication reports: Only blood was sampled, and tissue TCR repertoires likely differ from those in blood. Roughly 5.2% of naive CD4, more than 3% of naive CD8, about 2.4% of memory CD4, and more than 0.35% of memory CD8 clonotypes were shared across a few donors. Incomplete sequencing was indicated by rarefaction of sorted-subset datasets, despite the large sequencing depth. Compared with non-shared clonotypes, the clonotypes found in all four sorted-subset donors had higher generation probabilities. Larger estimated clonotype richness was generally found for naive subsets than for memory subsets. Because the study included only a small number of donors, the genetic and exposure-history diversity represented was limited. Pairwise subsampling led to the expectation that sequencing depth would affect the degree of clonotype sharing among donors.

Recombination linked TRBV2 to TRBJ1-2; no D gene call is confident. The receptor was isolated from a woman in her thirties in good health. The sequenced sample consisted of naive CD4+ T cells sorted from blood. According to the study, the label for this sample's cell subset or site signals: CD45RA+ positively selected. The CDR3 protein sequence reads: CASMRDYRNYGYTF. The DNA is TGTGCCAGCATGAGAGACTACCGGAACTATGGCTACACCTTC.